These 26 T cell receptor beta chains originate from one sample sequenced in a study of CD8 T cells in Susac syndrome. Random hexamers primed reverse transcription of roughly 0.5 to 1 ug RNA. TCRdb recomputed calls from the immunoSEQ multiplex PCR reads with MiXCR, one row per CDR3 protein. The sample includes 150,000 to 200,000 distinct CDR3 sequences, approximately 96% of them seen just once. The specimen was CD4+ T cells from PBMCs. These receptors all stem from a human donor in good health.

This chain connects TRBV6-5 to TRBJ1-1; 7 nucleotides match TRBD1. V lost 5 bases and J lost 13; bases outside the gene matches: 10. This CDR3 is 12 amino acids long. Germline V gene data show CDR1 as MNHEY and CDR2 as SVGAGI. The CDR3 here is CASSQRQGEGFF. The DNA for the CDR3 is TGTGCCAGCAGTCAACGTCAGGGGGAGGGTTTCTTT.

This clonotype was observed once. This sequence joins TRBV20-1 and TRBJ2-1; 11 bases align to TRBD2. This CDR3 is 14 amino acids long. After removal of 4 bases from V and 8 bases from J, the junction contained 7 bases not matched to a gene. Germline CDR1 is DFQATT and CDR2 is SNEGSKA (reference sequence). CDR3 nucleotides: TGCAGTGCTATAGCGGGGGGGCCGATGGATGAGCAGTTCTTC. Translated: CSAIAGGPMDEQFF.

The chain employs TRBV27 and TRBJ1-1; the D is unclear. V was clipped by 5 bases and J by 7 bases, with 14 bases between them. CDR3 length: 13 residues. Germline-derived CDR1 and CDR2 are MNHEY and SMNVEV (reference sequence). The CDR3 bases are TGTGCCAGCAGTCCCTTGGATGGCCGTGAAGCTTTCTTT. It translates to CASSPLDGREAFF.

J is TRBJ2-3 and V is TRBV9; D unresolved. V was trimmed by 1 base and J by 6 bases, leaving 9 bases between them. The length of the CDR3 is 13 residues. CDR1 and CDR2 from the germline V gene are SGDLS and YYNGEE. The CDR3 reads CASSVSFRDTQYF. The CDR3 coding sequence is TGTGCCAGCAGCGTAAGTTTCCGGGATACGCAGTATTTT.

This sequence joins TRBV20-1 and TRBJ2-7, with D perhaps TRBD2 (5 bases). V was trimmed by 0 bases and J by 5 bases, leaving 14 bases between them. Per the germline V gene, CDR1 is DFQATT and CDR2 is SNEGSKA (reference sequence). The CDR3 runs to 14 residues. CDR3 loop: CSARDGSGGDEQYF. CDR3 nucleotides: TGCAGTGCTAGAGATGGCAGCGGTGGGGACGAGCAGTACTTC.

The genes are TRBV4-2 and TRBJ1-1; 7 bases line up with TRBD1. CDR1 is LGHNA and CDR2 is YNFKEQ in the germline V gene. Unmatched junction bases numbered 8, after V lost 0 bases and J lost 10 bases. CDR3 length: 14 residues. The CDR3: CASSQDAGGWVAFF. CDR3 DNA: TGTGCCAGCAGCCAAGATGCAGGGGGGTGGGTAGCTTTCTTT.

The chain couples TRBV20-1 to TRBJ2-7, with 9 bases fitting TRBD1. The ends lost 6 bases at V and 3 bases at J; junction bases unmatched: 6. The CDR3 runs 13 residues. Germline CDR1 DFQATT, CDR2 SNEGSKA (reference sequence). As DNA, the CDR3 is TGCAGTGCCGCCGGGACAGGGCACTACGAGCAGTACTTC. As protein: CSAAGTGHYEQYF.

This clonotype appeared once. The chain combines TRBV18 with TRBJ2-7, with a tentative D call TRBD1 (5 bases). Trimming pared 5 bases from V and 6 bases from J, leaving 20 bases between. The CDR3 spans 15 residues. Per the germline V gene, CDR1 is KGHSH and CDR2 is LQKENI. The CDR3 nucleotides are TGTGCCAGCTCATCCTCCCCGACAGAGCAGGGCGAGCAGTACTTC. Protein: CASSSSPTEQGEQYF.

The genes are TRBV4-3 and TRBJ1-4, with TRBD1 matching over 9 bases. CDR3 length: 16 amino acids. Losses at the gene ends were 3 bases for V and 8 bases for J; bases not matched to a gene: 10. The germline V gene has CDR1 LGHNA and CDR2 YSLEER. CDR3 amino acids: CASSQLAGTGKEKLFF. CDR3 bases: TGCGCCAGCAGCCAGCTTGCCGGGACAGGGAAAGAAAAACTGTTTTTT.

The chain employs TRBV30 and TRBJ1-6, with D maybe TRBD1 (5 bases). Between the trimmed V and J ends, which lost 1 base and 8 bases, there was a span of 9 bases. The CDR3 has 13 amino acids. Germline V CDR1 and CDR2: GTSNPN, SVGIG (reference sequence). CDR3 sequence (DNA): TGTGCCTGGAGTGGACAGACGTATTCACCCCTCCACTTT. Its protein is CAWSGQTYSPLHF.

The chain has TRBV12-3 or TRBV12-4 and TRBJ2-1; weak D call: TRBD1 (6 bases). V was pared by 3 bases and J by 4 bases, with 13 bases between. The CDR3 length is 15 residues. The CDR3, as DNA: TGTGCCAGCAGTTTGAACCAGGGGCGGTACAATGAGCAGTTCTTC. Its protein is CASSLNQGRYNEQFF.

The chain links TRBV4-3 to TRBJ1-6; possibly TRBD1 for D (6 bases). CDR3 length equals 16 residues. Germline CDR1 is LGHNA and CDR2 is YSLEER. V lost 1 base, J lost 7 bases, and 14 bases lay in between. CDR3 DNA: TGCGCCAGCAGCCAAGGAAGACAGGAGGCCAATTCACCCCTCCACTTT. It is translated as CASSQGRQEANSPLHF.

The chain has TRBV5-6 and TRBJ2-2; 8 positions agree with TRBD1. CDR1 and CDR2 (germline): SGHDT, YYEEEE. Trimming at V came to 1 base and at J to 6 bases, leaving 5 bases not matched to a gene. There are 15 residues in the CDR3. The CDR3 is CASSLTGGQPGELFF. CDR3 nucleotides: TGTGCCAGCAGCTTGACAGGGGGACAACCCGGGGAGCTGTTTTTT.

This clonotype has only one observation. This chain uses TRBV20-1 with TRBJ2-2, with 7 bases aligning to TRBD1. Germline CDR1 DFQATT, CDR2 SNEGSKA (reference sequence). This CDR3 region has 14 residues. V dropped 6 bases and J dropped 3; count of bases not matched to a gene: 7. The CDR3, as DNA: TGCAGTGCCTTGCAGGGGGTGTACACCGGGGAGCTGTTTTTT. Translation: CSALQGVYTGELFF.

This chain links TRBV4-3 with TRBJ2-5; D not resolved. This CDR3 is 15 amino acids long. Germline V CDR1 and CDR2: LGHNA, YSLEER. V shed 2 bases and J shed 4 bases, with 14 bases lying between them. The CDR3 region is CASSQQDHPTETQYF. CDR3 in DNA: TGCGCCAGCAGCCAACAAGATCACCCGACAGAGACCCAGTACTTC.

The chain carries TRBV4-3 and TRBJ1-6; D perhaps matches TRBD1 (6 bases). V was clipped by 3 bases and J by 8 bases, with 17 bases between them. This CDR3 contains 16 residues. Germline V gene lookup returns CDR1 LGHNA and CDR2 YSLEER. CDR3 protein: CASSQRTGTNDSPLHF. The CDR3 nucleotides are TGCGCCAGCAGCCAGCGAACCGGGACAAACGATTCACCCCTCCACTTT.

The rearrangement joins TRBV20-1 to TRBJ2-1; TRBD1 might be the D (5 bases). Germline CDR1 DFQATT, CDR2 SNEGSKA (reference sequence). The CDR3 covers 14 residues. V lost 5 bases to trimming and J lost 0 bases, with 11 bases between them. The DNA of the CDR3 is TGCAGTGCTCCGGACAAACTCTCCTACAATGAGCAGTTCTTC. This translates into CSAPDKLSYNEQFF.

This chain joins TRBV30 and TRBJ2-1; D may match TRBD1 or TRBD2 (5 bases each). This CDR3 is built from 14 residues. Germline V gene sequence: CDR1 GTSNPN, CDR2 SVGIG (reference sequence). V lost 1 base to trimming and J lost 9 bases, with 16 bases between them. CDR3 nucleotides: TGTGCCTGGAGTGGAACTATCTATGGGGGTGAGCAGTTCTTC. Translating gives CAWSGTIYGGEQFF. The full variable domain, with the rest looked up from reference TRBV30 and TRBJ2-1, is SQTIHQWPATLVQPVGSPLSLECTVEGTSNPNLYWYRQAAGRGLQLLFYSVGIGQISSEVPQNLSASRPQDRQFILSSKKLLLSDSGFYLCAWSGTIYGGEQFFGPGTRLTVL.

The chain combines TRBV12-3 or TRBV12-4 with TRBJ1-6; TRBD1 agrees at 7 bases. J was trimmed by 6 bases and V by 8 bases; bases with no gene match: 7. This CDR3 region has 14 residues. In nucleotides, the CDR3 is TGTGCCAGCCGTAACAGGGGCGGTAATTCACCCCTCCACTTT. As protein: CASRNRGGNSPLHF.

The V call is TRBV2, the J call TRBJ2-1, with D uncertain. The CDR3 length is 11 residues. The germline gives CDR1 SNHLY, CDR2 FYNNEI. The V end was cut by 6 bases, the J end by 4 bases, with 4 bases between. The CDR3 region has the DNA TGTGCCAGCAGGGAGTACAATGAGCAGTTCTTC. This encodes CASREYNEQFF.

V gene TRBV7-3 combines with J gene TRBJ2-1; D gene uncertain. CDR1 SGHTA and CDR2 FQGTGA come from the germline V gene. The CDR3 length is 14 residues. V lost 5 bases to trimming and J lost 4 bases, with 12 bases between them. Here the CDR3 reads CASSQRPRYNEQFF. The CDR3 DNA follows: TGTGCCAGCAGCCAACGTCCTAGATACAATGAGCAGTTCTTC.

The sample holds one count of this clonotype. This chain links TRBV2 with TRBJ1-3; D might be TRBD1 (5 bases). V was shortened by 2 bases and J by 0 bases, with 14 bases between the two germline ends. The germline V gene has CDR1 SNHLY and CDR2 FYNNEI. The CDR3 is made up of 17 amino acids. The CDR3, as DNA: TGTGCCAGCAGTGAACGCAGGGCTCGGAGCTCTGGAAACACCATATATTTT. Its translation is CASSERRARSSGNTIYF.

This clonotype was observed a single time. The chain recombines TRBV28 with TRBJ1-6; D is perhaps TRBD1 (6 bases). The CDR3 contains 13 residues. Trimming took off 6 bases at V and 7 bases at J, with 10 bases between the two ends. The germline gives CDR1 MDHEN, CDR2 SYDVKM. DNA of the CDR3: TGTGCCAGCAGACAGGGACTGAATTCACCCCTCCACTTT. It translates to CASRQGLNSPLHF.

This chain joins TRBV29-1 and TRBJ1-1; D is ambiguous. The CDR3 spans 10 residues. The V end lost 6 bases, the J end lost 6 bases, and 8 bases lay between the germline ends. Germline V gene data show CDR1 as SQVTM and CDR2 as ANQGSEA. This CDR3 reads CSVSTAEAFF. The CDR3 coding sequence is TGCAGCGTCTCAACGGCTGAAGCTTTCTTT.

The chain is built from TRBV20-1 and TRBJ2-7; 7 nucleotides match TRBD1. The CDR3 runs 14 residues. V shed 7 bases, J shed 1 base, and the junction held 10 bases outside the gene matches. Germline-derived CDR1 and CDR2 are DFQATT and SNEGSKA (reference sequence). The CDR3 sequence: CSVKRGPRSYEQYF. The DNA of the CDR3 is TGCAGTGTTAAAAGGGGGCCGCGGTCCTACGAGCAGTACTTC.

This chain uses TRBV4-3 with TRBJ2-7; the match to TRBD1 covers 10 bases. CDR3 length equals 14 residues. J was trimmed by 4 bases and V by 3 bases; bases with no gene match: 3. In germline, CDR1 is LGHNA, CDR2 YSLEER. The DNA for the CDR3 is TGCGCCAGCAGCCACGACAGGGGGCCATACGAGCAGTACTTC. Residues: CASSHDRGPYEQYF.